These T cell receptor beta chains were read from a single sample in a study of response to subunit inactivated influenza vaccine. TCRdb ran MiXCR on the RT-PCR reads and lists one entry per CDR3 protein. The data hold 750,000 to 850,000 distinct CDR3 sequences, with around a sixth observed a single time. Sequencing was performed on PBMCs from blood, taken 5 days after vaccination. These receptors were obtained from a man aged 50 to 60 who received an inactivated influenza vaccine. Both conserved end residues are part of each CDR3. The D gene is left open where the match is weak. The size field is filled for only some rows; it gives once, few, many or a size class.

d_call,j_call,v_call,clone_size,cdr3_aa,cdr3_nt
NA,TRBJ2-5,TRBV6-1,NA,CASRSLTRGSQETQYF,TGTGCCAGCAGGTCGCTTACCCGGGGGTCCCAAGAGACCCAGTACTTC
TRBD2,TRBJ2-1,TRBV5-1,NA,CASSRPGGPSYNEQFF,TGCGCCAGCAGCCGCCCGGGGGGGCCCTCCTACAATGAGCAGTTCTTC
NA,TRBJ2-7,TRBV6-1,few,CASSTGTANYEQYF,TGTGCCAGCAGTACCGGGACGGCTAATTACGAGCAGTACTTC
NA,TRBJ2-1,TRBV15,NA,CATSSSGANEQFF,TGTGCCACCAGCAGCTCTGGGGCTAATGAGCAGTTCTTC
NA,TRBJ2-7,TRBV20-1,NA,CSARDRVGSYEQYF,TGCAGTGCTAGAGATAGGGTGGGCTCCTACGAGCAGTACTTC
NA,TRBJ2-1,TRBV20-1,few,CSAPTPGSYNEQFF,TGCAGTGCTCCAACGCCGGGGTCCTACAATGAGCAGTTCTTC
NA,TRBJ2-7,TRBV7-8,few,CASSSSPARYEQYF,TGTGCCAGCAGCTCATCCCCAGCGAGATACGAGCAGTACTTC
TRBD2,TRBJ2-3,TRBV20-1,NA,CSAIRRGFLAGNTDTQYF,TGCAGTGCAATCAGAAGGGGTTTCCTAGCGGGGAACACAGATACGCAGTATTTT
TRBD1,TRBJ2-2,TRBV9,NA,CASRGQGGDTGELFF,TGTGCCAGCAGGGGACAGGGGGGGGACACCGGGGAGCTGTTTTTT
TRBD2,TRBJ2-5,TRBV11-2,NA,CASTQLGGETQYF,TGTGCCAGCACCCAATTGGGGGGGGAGACCCAGTACTTC
NA,TRBJ2-3,TRBV11-2,few,CASSPGQPLRWSTDTQYF,TGTGCCAGCAGCCCCGGTCAACCCCTTCGGTGGAGCACAGATACGCAGTATTTT
NA,TRBJ2-7,TRBV27,NA,CASSPPPEQYF,TGTGCCAGCAGTCCCCCCCCCGAGCAGTACTTC
TRBD1,TRBJ1-5,TRBV20-1,many,CSAPTGYRNQPQHF,TGCAGTGCCCCGACAGGGTATAGGAATCAGCCCCAGCATTTT
NA,TRBJ2-3,TRBV20-1,few,CSARDGRVGTDTQYF,TGCAGTGCTAGAGATGGGCGGGTTGGCACAGATACGCAGTATTTT
NA,TRBJ2-7,TRBV29-1,many,CSVDRGGEQYF,TGCAGCGTTGACAGGGGCGGCGAGCAGTACTTC
NA,TRBJ1-6,TRBV7-2,many,CASSLGGSGSPLHF,TGTGCCAGCAGCTTGGGGGGCAGCGGTTCACCCCTCCACTTT
TRBD1,TRBJ2-5,TRBV12-3/TRBV12-4,NA,CASSPYLGTAETQYF,TGTGCCAGCAGTCCTTATTTGGGGACAGCAGAGACCCAGTACTTC